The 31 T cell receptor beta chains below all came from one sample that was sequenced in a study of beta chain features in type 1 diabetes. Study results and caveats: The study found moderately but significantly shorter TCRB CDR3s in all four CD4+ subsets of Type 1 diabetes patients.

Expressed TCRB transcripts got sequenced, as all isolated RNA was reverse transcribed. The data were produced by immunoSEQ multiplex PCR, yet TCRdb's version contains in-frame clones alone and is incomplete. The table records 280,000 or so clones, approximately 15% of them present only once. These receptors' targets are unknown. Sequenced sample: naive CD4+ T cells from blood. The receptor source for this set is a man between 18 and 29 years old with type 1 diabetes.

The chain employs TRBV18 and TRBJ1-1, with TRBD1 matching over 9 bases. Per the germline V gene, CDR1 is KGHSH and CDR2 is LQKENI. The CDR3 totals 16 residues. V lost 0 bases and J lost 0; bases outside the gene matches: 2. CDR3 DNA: TGTGCCAGCTCACCACCGGGACAGGGCATGAACACTGAAGCTTTCTTT. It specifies CASSPPGQGMNTEAFF.

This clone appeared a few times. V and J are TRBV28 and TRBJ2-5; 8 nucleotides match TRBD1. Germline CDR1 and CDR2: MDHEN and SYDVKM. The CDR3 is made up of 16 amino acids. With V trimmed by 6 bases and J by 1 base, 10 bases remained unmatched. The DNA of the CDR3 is TGTGCCAGCAGCTTAGGGGACAGGAGTAGCCAAGAGACCCAGTACTTC. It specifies CASSLGDRSSQETQYF.

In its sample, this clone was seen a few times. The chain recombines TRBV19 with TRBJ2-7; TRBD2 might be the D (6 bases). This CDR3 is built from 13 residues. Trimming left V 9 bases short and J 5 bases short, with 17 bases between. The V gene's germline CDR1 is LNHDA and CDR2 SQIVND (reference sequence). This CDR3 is CASGIRGFDEQYF. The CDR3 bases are TGTGCCAGCGGTATCCGGGGGTTCGACGAGCAGTACTTC.

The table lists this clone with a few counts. The CDR3 DNA follows: TGTGCCAGCAGCTCCCACCATTCACCTTCAGCGGGCAGGGGGAATGAGCAGTTCTTC. It encodes CASSSHHSPSAGRGNEQFF. The chain carries TRBV7-2 and TRBJ2-1, with D possibly TRBD1 on 7 matching bases. CDR3 length: 19 residues. Germline CDR1 reads SGHTA; CDR2 reads FQGNSA. V shed 4 bases and J shed 7 bases, with 29 bases lying between them. The complete variable domain, with remaining parts taken from reference TRBV7-2 and TRBJ2-1, reads GAGVSQSPSNKVTEKGKDVELRCDPISGHTALYWYRQSLGQGLEFLIYFQGNSAPDKSGLPSDRFSAERTGGSVSTLTIQRTQQEDSAVYLCASSSHHSPSAGRGNEQFFGPGTRLTVL.

The CDR3 sequence is CASSLLRDRVGGQPQHF. The CDR3 DNA sequence: TGTGCCAGCAGCCTACTCCGGGACAGGGTGGGGGGGCAGCCCCAGCATTTT. The chain employs TRBV27 and TRBJ1-5; TRBD1 agrees at 9 bases. The CDR3 covers 17 residues. Germline values: CDR1 MNHEY, CDR2 SMNVEV (reference sequence). Losses at the gene ends were 6 bases for V and 7 bases for J; bases not matched to a gene: 16.

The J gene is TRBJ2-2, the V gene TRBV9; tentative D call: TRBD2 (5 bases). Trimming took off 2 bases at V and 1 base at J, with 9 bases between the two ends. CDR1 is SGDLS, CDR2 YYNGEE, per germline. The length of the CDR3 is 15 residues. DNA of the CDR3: TGTGCCAGCAGCGTGAGGGCGGGGAACACCGGGGAGCTGTTTTTT. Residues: CASSVRAGNTGELFF.

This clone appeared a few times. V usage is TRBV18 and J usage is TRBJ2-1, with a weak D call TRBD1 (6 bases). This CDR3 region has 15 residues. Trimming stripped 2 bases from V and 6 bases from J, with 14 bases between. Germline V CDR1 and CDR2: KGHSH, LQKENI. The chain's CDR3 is CASSPGQGRGNEQFF. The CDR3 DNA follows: TGTGCCAGCTCACCAGGTCAGGGGCGAGGCAATGAGCAGTTCTTC.

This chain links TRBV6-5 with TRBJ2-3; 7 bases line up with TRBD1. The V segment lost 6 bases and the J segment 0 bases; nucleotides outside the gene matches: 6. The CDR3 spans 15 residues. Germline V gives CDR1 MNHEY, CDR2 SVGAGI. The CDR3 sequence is CASSLRGSSTDTQYF. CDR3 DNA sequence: TGTGCCAGCAGCCTCAGGGGGTCTAGCACAGATACGCAGTATTTT.

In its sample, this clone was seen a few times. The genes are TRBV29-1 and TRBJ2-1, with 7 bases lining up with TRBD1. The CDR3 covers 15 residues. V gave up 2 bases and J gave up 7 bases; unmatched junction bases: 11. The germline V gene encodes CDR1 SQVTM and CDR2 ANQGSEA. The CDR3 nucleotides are TGCAGCGTTGAAAACGAACTTAAGGGGGCGAATGAGCAGTTCTTC. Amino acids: CSVENELKGANEQFF.

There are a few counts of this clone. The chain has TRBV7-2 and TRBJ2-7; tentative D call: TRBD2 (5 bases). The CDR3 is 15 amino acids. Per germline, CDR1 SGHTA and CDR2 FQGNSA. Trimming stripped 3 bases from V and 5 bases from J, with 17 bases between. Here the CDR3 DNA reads TGTGCCAGCAGCTTTGCCTACCGGGGAAGCCACGAGCAGTACTTC. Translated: CASSFAYRGSHEQYF.

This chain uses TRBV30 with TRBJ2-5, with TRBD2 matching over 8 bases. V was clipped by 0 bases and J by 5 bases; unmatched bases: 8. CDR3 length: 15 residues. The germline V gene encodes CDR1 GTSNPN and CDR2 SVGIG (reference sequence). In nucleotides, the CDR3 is TGTGCCTGGAGTGTTGGCGGGGGGACGGGGGAGACCCAGTACTTC. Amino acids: CAWSVGGGTGETQYF.

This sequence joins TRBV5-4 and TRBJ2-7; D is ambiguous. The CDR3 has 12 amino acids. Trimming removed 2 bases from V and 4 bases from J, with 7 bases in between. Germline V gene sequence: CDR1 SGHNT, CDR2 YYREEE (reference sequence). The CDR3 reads CASSFGAYEQYF. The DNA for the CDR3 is TGTGCCAGCAGCTTTGGTGCGTACGAGCAGTACTTC. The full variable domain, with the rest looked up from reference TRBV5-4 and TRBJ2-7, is ETGVTQSPTHLIKTRGQQVTLRCSSQSGHNTVSWYQQALGQGPQFIFQYYREEENGRGNFPPRFSGLQFPNYSSELNVNALELDDSALYLCASSFGAYEQYFGPGTRLTVT.

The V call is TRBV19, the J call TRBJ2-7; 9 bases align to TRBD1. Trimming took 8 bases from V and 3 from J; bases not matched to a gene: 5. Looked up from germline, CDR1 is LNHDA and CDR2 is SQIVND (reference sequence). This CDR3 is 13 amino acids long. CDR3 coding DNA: TGTGCCAGTTCAGGACAGGGGCACTACGAGCAGTACTTC. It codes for CASSGQGHYEQYF.

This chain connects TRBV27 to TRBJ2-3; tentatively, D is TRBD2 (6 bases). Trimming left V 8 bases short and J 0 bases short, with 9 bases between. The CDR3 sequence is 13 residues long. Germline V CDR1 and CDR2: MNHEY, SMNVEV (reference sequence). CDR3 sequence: CASRDWSTDTQYF. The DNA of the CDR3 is TGTGCCAGCCGGGACTGGAGCACAGATACGCAGTATTTT.

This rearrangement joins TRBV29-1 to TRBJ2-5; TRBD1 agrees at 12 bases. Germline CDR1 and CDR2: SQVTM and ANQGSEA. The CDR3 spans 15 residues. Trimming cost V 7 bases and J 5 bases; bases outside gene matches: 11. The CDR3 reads CSGGRGTGGGETQYF. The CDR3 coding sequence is TGCAGCGGCGGAAGGGGGACAGGGGGCGGTGAGACCCAGTACTTC.

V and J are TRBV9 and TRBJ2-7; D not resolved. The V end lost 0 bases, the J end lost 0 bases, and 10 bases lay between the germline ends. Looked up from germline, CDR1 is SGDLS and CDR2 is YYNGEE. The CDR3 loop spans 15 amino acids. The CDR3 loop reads CASSVGWSASYEQYF. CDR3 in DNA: TGTGCCAGCAGCGTAGGGTGGAGCGCCTCCTACGAGCAGTACTTC.

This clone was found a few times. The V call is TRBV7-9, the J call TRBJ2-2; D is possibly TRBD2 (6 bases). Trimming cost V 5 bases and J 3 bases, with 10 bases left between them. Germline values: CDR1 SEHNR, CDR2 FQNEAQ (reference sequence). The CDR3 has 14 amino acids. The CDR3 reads CASSPGVYTGELFF. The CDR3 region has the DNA TGTGCCAGCAGCCCGGGAGTCTACACCGGGGAGCTGTTTTTT.

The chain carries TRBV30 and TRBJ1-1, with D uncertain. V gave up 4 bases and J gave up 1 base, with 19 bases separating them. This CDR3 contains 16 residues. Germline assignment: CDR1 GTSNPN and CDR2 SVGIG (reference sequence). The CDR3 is CAWTPRVGRRNTEAFF. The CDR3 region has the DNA TGTGCCTGGACTCCTAGGGTGGGGAGGAGGAACACTGAAGCTTTCTTT.

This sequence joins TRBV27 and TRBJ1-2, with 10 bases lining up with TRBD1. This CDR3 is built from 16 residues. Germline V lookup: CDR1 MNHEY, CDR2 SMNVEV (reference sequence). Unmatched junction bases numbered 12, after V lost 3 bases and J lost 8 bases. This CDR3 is CASSFLGQGVLRGYTF. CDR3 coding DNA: TGTGCCAGCAGTTTCCTCGGACAGGGGGTGCTGAGGGGCTACACCTTC.

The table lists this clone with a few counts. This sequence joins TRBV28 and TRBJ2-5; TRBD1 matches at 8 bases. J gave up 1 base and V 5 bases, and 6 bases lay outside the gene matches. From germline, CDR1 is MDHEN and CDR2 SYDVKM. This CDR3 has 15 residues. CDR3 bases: TGTGCCAGCAGTCCCCTCGGGACAGGCCAAGAGACCCAGTACTTC. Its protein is CASSPLGTGQETQYF.

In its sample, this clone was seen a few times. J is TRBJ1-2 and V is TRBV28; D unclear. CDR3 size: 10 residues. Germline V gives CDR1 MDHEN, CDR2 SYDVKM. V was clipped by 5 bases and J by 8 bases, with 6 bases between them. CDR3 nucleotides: TGTGCCAGCAGTGGGCACGGCTACACCTTC. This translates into CASSGHGYTF.

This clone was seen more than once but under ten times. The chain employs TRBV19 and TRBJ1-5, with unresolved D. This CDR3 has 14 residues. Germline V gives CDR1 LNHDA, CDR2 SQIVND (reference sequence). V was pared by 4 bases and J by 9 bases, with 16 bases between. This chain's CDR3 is CASSTQAFMGPQHF. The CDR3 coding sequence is TGTGCCAGTAGTACCCAGGCCTTCATGGGGCCCCAGCATTTT.

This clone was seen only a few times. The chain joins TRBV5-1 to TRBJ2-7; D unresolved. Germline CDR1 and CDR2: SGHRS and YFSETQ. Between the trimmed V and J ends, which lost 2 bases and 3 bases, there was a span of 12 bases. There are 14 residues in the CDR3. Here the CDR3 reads CASSFHPPGYEQYF. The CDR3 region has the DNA TGCGCCAGCAGCTTCCATCCACCAGGCTACGAGCAGTACTTC.

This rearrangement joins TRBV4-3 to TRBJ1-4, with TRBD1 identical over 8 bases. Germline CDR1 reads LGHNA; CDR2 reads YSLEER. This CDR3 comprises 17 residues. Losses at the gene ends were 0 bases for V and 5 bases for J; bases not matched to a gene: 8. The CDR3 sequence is CASSQDLPDRGNEKLFF. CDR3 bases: TGCGCCAGCAGCCAAGACCTACCAGACAGGGGCAATGAAAAACTGTTTTTT.

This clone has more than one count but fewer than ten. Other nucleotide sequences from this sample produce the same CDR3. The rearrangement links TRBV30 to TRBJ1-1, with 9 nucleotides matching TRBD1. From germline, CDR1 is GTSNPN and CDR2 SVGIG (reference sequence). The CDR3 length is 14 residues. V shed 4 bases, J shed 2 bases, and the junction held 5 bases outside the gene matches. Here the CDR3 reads CAWIPGQGNTEAFF. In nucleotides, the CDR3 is TGTGCCTGGATCCCGGGACAGGGTAACACTGAAGCTTTCTTT.

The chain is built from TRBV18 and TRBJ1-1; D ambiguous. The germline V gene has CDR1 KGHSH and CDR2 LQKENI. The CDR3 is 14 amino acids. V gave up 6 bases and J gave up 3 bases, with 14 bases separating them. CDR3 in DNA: TGTGCCAGCTCCCAAGCGTCGTTGGACACTGAAGCTTTCTTT. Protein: CASSQASLDTEAFF. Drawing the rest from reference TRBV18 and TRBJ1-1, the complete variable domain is NAGVMQNPRHLVRRRGQEARLRCSPMKGHSHVYWYRQLPEEGLKFMVYLQKENIIDESGMPKERFSAEFPKEGPSILRIQQVVRGDSAAYFCASSQASLDTEAFFGQGTRLTVV.

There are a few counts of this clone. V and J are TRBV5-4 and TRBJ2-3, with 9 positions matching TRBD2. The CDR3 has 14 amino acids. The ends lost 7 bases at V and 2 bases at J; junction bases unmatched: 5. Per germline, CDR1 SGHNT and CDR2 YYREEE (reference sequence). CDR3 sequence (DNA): TGTGCCAGCGGAGCGGGGGGAACCACAGATACGCAGTATTTT. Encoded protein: CASGAGGTTDTQYF. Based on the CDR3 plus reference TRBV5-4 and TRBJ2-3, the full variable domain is ETGVTQSPTHLIKTRGQQVTLRCSSQSGHNTVSWYQQALGQGPQFIFQYYREEENGRGNFPPRFSGLQFPNYSSELNVNALELDDSALYLCASGAGGTTDTQYFGPGTRLTVL.

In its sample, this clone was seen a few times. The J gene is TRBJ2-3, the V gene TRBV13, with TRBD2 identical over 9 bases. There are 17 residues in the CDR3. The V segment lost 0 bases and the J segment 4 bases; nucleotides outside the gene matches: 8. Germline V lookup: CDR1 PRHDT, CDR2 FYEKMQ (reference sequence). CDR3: CASSLGVAGGSADTQYF. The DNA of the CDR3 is TGTGCCAGCAGCTTAGGAGTCGCGGGAGGGTCAGCAGATACGCAGTATTTT.

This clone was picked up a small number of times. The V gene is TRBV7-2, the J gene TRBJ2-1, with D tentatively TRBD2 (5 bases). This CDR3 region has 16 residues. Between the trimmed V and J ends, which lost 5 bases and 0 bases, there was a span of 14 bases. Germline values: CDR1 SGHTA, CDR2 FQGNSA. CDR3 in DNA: TGTGCCAGCAGCCCACCAGACTACCGCTCCTACAATGAGCAGTTCTTC. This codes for CASSPPDYRSYNEQFF. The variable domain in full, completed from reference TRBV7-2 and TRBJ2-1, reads GAGVSQSPSNKVTEKGKDVELRCDPISGHTALYWYRQSLGQGLEFLIYFQGNSAPDKSGLPSDRFSAERTGGSVSTLTIQRTQQEDSAVYLCASSPPDYRSYNEQFFGPGTRLTVL.

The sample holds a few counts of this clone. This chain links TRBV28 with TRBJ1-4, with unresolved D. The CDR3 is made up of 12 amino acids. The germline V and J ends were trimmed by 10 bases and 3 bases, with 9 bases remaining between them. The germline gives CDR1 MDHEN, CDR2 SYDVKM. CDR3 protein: CATRSANEKLFF. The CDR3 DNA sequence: TGTGCCACTAGGTCGGCTAATGAAAAACTGTTTTTT. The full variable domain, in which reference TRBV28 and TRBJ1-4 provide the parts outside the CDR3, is DVKVTQSSRYLVKRTGEKVFLECVQDMDHENMFWYRQDPGLGLRLIYFSYDVKMKEKGDIPEGYSVSREKKERFSLILESASTNQTSMYLCATRSANEKLFFGSGTQLSVL.

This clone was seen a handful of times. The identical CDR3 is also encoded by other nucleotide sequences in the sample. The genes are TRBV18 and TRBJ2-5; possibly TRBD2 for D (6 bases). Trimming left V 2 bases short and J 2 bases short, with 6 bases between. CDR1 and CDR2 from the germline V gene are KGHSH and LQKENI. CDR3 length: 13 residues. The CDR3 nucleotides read TGTGCCAGCTCACCAGGGGGGCAAGAGACCCAGTACTTC. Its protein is CASSPGGQETQYF.